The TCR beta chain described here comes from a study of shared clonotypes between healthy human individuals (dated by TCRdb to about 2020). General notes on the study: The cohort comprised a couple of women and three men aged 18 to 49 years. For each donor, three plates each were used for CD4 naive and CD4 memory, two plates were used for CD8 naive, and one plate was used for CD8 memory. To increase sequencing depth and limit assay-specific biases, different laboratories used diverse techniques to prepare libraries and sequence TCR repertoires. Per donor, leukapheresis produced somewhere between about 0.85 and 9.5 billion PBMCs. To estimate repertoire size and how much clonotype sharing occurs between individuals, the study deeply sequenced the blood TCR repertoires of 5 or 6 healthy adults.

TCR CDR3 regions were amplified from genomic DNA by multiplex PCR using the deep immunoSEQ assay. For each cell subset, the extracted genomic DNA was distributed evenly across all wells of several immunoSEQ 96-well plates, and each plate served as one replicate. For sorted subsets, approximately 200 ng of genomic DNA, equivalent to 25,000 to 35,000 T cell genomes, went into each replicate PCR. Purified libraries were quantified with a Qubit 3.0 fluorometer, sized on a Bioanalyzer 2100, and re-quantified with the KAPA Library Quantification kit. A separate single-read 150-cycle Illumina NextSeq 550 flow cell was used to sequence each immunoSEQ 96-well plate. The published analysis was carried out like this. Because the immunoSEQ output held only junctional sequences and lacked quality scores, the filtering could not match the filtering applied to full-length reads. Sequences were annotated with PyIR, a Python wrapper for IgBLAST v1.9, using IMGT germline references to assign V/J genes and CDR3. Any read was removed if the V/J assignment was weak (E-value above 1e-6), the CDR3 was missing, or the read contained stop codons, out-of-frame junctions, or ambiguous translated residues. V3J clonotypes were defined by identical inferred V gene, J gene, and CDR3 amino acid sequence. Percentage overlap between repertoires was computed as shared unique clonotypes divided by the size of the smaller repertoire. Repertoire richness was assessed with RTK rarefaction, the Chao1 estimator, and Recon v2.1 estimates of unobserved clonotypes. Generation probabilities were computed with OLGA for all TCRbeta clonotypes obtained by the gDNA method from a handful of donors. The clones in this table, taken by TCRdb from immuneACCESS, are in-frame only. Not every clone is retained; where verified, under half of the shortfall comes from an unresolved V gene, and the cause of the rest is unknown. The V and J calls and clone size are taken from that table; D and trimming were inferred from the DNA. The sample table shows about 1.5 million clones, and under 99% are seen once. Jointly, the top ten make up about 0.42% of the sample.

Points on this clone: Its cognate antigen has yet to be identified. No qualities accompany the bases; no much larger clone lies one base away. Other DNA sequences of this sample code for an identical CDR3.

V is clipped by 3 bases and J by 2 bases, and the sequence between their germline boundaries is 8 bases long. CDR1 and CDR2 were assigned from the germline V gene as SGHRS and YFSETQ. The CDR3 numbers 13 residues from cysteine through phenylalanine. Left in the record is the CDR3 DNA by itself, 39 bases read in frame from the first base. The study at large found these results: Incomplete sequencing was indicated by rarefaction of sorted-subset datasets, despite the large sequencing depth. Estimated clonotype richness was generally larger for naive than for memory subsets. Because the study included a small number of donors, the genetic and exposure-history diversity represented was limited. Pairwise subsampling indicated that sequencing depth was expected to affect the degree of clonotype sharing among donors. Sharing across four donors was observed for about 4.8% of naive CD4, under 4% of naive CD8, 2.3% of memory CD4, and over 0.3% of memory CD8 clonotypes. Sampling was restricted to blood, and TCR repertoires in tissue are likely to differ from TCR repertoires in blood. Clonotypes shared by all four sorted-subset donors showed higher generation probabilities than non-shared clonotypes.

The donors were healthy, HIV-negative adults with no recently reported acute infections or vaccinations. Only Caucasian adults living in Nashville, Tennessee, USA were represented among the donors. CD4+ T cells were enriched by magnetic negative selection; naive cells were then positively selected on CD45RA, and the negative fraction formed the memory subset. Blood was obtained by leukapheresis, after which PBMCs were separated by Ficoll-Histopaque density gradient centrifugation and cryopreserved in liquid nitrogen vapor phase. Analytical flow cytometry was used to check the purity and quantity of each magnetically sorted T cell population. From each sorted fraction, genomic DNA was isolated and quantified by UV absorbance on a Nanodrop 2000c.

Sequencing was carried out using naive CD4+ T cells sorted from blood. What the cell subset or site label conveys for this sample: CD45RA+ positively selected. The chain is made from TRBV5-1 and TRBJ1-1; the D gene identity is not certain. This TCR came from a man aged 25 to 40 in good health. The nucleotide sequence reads TGCGCCAGCAGCTCCTCACCAAACACTGAAGCTTTCTTT. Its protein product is CASSSSPNTEAFF.